These 2 T cell receptor beta chains were all obtained from the same sample, sequenced in a study of cytomegalovirus exposure and HLA in healthy donors. Measured with immunoSEQ multiplex PCR; TCRdb has only the in-frame clones, and not every one. The sample carries 110,000 or so clones, more than 70% recorded once. Sequences were obtained from PBMCs. The receptors derive from a woman in her 30s in good health and CMV-seronegative.

The rearrangement joins TRBV4-2 to TRBJ1-1; no definite D call. Germline V gives CDR1 LGHNA, CDR2 YNFKEQ. Deletions cut 1 base from V and 5 bases from J, with 5 bases between. The CDR3 is 12 residues long. CDR3 DNA: TGTGCCAGCAGCCAAGGAGTAACTGAAGCTTTCTTT. It translates to CASSQGVTEAFF.

This clone appeared a single time. This rearrangement joins TRBV7-8 to TRBJ1-1, with D possibly TRBD1 on 5 matching bases. Germline lookup yields CDR1 SGHVS and CDR2 FQNEAQ. The CDR3 is made up of 15 amino acids. V lost 5 bases to trimming and J lost 0 bases, with 13 bases between them. The CDR3 nucleotides are TGTGCCAGCAGCCCCCATCGGGGGTTGAACACTGAAGCTTTCTTT. Encoded protein: CASSPHRGLNTEAFF.